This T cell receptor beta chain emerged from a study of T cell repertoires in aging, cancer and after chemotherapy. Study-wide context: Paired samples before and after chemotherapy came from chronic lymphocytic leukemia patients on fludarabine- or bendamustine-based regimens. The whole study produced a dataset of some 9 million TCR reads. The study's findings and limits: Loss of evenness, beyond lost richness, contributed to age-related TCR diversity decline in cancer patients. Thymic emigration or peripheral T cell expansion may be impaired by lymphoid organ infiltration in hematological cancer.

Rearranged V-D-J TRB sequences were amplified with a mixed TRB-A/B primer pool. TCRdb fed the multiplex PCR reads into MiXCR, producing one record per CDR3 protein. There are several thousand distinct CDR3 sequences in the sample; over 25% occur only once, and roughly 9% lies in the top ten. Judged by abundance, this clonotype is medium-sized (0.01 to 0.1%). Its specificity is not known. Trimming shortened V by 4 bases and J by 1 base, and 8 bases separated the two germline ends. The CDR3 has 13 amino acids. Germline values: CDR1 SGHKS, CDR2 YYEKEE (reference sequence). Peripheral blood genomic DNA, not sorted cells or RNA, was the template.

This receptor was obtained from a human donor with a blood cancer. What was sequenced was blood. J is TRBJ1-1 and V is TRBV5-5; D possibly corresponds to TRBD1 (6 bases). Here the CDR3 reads CASSPRGNTEAFF. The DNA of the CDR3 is TGTGCCAGCAGCCCCAGGGGGAACACTGAAGCTTTCTTT.